Each of the 20 T cell receptor beta chains below was sequenced from the same sample in a study of neurological immune-mediated disorders. TCRdb re-called the 5' RACE reads with MiXCR, one entry per CDR3 protein. The table records about 79,000 distinct CDR3 sequences, 14% of them present only once. Sequencing was carried out using PBMCs. Receptor source: a woman between 45 and 60 years old in good health.

This clonotype was counted ten times or more. The chain recombines TRBV12-3 or TRBV12-4 with TRBJ2-7; D is possibly TRBD1 (6 bases). The CDR3 runs 15 residues. Trimming removed 3 bases from V and 0 bases from J, with 12 bases in between. The CDR3 protein is CASSLRGGSSYEQYF. In nucleotides, the CDR3 is TGTGCCAGCAGTTTGAGAGGGGGTAGCTCCTACGAGCAGTACTTC.

This clonotype has ten or more counts. V and J are TRBV20-1 and TRBJ1-1; tentatively, D is TRBD1 (5 bases). V lost 0 bases, J lost 2 bases, and 7 bases lay in between. The CDR3 contains 13 residues. CDR1 and CDR2 from the germline V gene are DFQATT and SNEGSKA (reference sequence). Written as DNA, the CDR3 is TGCAGTGCTAGAGATGACAGTAACACTGAAGCTTTCTTT. Translating it yields CSARDDSNTEAFF.

This clonotype has at least ten counts. This chain connects TRBV14 to TRBJ2-2; D gene unclear. V gave up 3 bases and J gave up 8 bases, with 10 bases separating them. Germline V gene sequence: CDR1 SGHDN, CDR2 FVKESK. The CDR3 spans 13 residues. The CDR3 loop reads CASSHSTVGELFF. CDR3 DNA sequence: TGTGCCAGCAGCCATTCCACAGTTGGGGAGCTGTTTTTT.

This clonotype was picked up many times. V gene TRBV28 combines with J gene TRBJ1-1, with TRBD1 identical over 7 bases. CDR1 and CDR2 from the germline V gene are MDHEN and SYDVKM. V shed 2 bases and J 4 bases; nucleotides not matched to a gene: 7. This CDR3 comprises 15 residues. DNA for the CDR3: TGTGCCAGCAGTTTAAGTAAGGGGGCTCCCACTGAAGCTTTCTTT. Residues: CASSLSKGAPTEAFF.

This clonotype was recorded many times. V usage is TRBV6-1 and J usage is TRBJ2-5, with 12 bases aligning to TRBD2. Germline V CDR1 and CDR2: MNHNS, SASEGT. The CDR3 totals 19 residues. The junction had 13 bases not matched to a gene; V was cut back by 5 bases and J by 0 bases. The CDR3 DNA reads as TGTGCCAGCAGTTTCCGTCCCCTTACTAGCGGGGGGTACCAAGAGACCCAGTACTTC. This encodes CASSFRPLTSGGYQETQYF.

This clonotype was recorded many times. The V gene is TRBV5-4, the J gene TRBJ2-4, with 9 bases lining up with TRBD2. This CDR3 comprises 16 residues. With 1 base clipped from V and 2 bases from J, the junction kept 4 bases outside the gene matches. In germline, CDR1 is SGHNT, CDR2 YYREEE (reference sequence). The CDR3 DNA is TGTGCCAGCAGCTTGCGGCTAGCGGGAACCAAAAACATTCAGTACTTC. Amino acids: CASSLRLAGTKNIQYF. Variable domain in full (rest from reference TRBV5-4 and TRBJ2-4): ETGVTQSPTHLIKTRGQQVTLRCSSQSGHNTVSWYQQALGQGPQFIFQYYREEENGRGNFPPRFSGLQFPNYSSELNVNALELDDSALYLCASSLRLAGTKNIQYFGAGTRLSVL.

In this sample, this clonotype turned up many times. The chain links TRBV24-1 to TRBJ1-2, with 8 bases aligning to TRBD1. J lost 4 bases, V lost 5 bases, and 5 bases had no gene match. Germline lookup yields CDR1 KGHDR and CDR2 SFDVKD. This CDR3 spans 14 amino acids. Here the CDR3 reads CATSGLDRAYGYTF. CDR3 DNA: TGTGCCACCAGTGGCCTGGACAGGGCCTATGGCTACACCTTC.

On this clonotype: This sequence may be a read error, since a much larger clone differs from it by one base. The V and J genes are TRBV12-3 or TRBV12-4 and TRBJ2-1; 10 nucleotides match TRBD2. The CDR3 is 15 residues long. For the CDR3, the DNA is TGTGCCAGCACCCTTACTAGCGGGACCTACAATGAGCTGTTCTTC. Its protein product is CASTLTSGTYNELFF.

The sample holds many counts of this clonotype. Germline is not matched at one junction end, which may reflect a read error. The CDR3 DNA is TGTGCTAGCAGCCAAACAGGGGACACTGAAGCTTTCTTT. This gives the protein CASSQTGDTEAFF. The chain links TRBV7-7 to TRBJ1-1, with TRBD1 matching 7 bases. Germline CDR1 SSHAT, CDR2 FNYEAQ (reference sequence). This CDR3 is built from 13 residues.

The sample holds many counts of this clonotype. The rearrangement joins TRBV20-1 to TRBJ2-7; D unclear. Germline V lookup: CDR1 DFQATT, CDR2 SNEGSKA (reference sequence). The CDR3 consists of 14 residues. The V end lost 3 bases, the J end lost 5 bases, and 17 bases lay between the germline ends. The CDR3 spells CSARKPGVSDEQYF. CDR3 sequence (DNA): TGCAGTGCTAGGAAACCTGGAGTATCCGACGAGCAGTACTTC.

This clonotype was counted many times. The V gene is TRBV28, the J gene TRBJ2-6, with D tentatively TRBD1 (6 bases). Trimming stripped 4 bases from V and 0 bases from J, with 19 bases between. From germline, CDR1 is MDHEN and CDR2 SYDVKM. This CDR3 comprises 19 residues. CDR3 amino acids: CASSSPGQTSDSGANVLTF. CDR3 nucleotides: TGTGCCAGCAGTTCCCCAGGACAGACAAGTGACTCTGGGGCCAACGTCCTGACTTTC.

V and J are TRBV5-1 and TRBJ2-1, with D unclear. Germline loops: CDR1 SGHRS, CDR2 YFSETQ. The V and J ends lost 7 bases and 0 bases respectively, with 11 bases between them. CDR3 length: 14 amino acids. The CDR3 nucleotides read TGCGCCAGCGCCCATCGTGACTCCTACAATGAGCAGTTCTTC. This gives the protein CASAHRDSYNEQFF.

At least ten counts were recorded for this clonotype. The chain has TRBV20-1 and TRBJ2-3; possibly TRBD1 or TRBD2 for D (6 bases each). The CDR3 spans 14 residues. Trimming stripped 3 bases from V and 4 bases from J, with 14 bases between. In germline, CDR1 is DFQATT, CDR2 SNEGSKA (reference sequence). The CDR3 DNA reads TGCAGTGCTAGGGAGGGGACATTCGCAGATACGCAGTATTTT. Protein sequence: CSAREGTFADTQYF.

This clonotype was detected only once. Relative to the germline gene, one junction end is altered; a read error may explain this. V gene TRBV28 combines with J gene TRBJ2-3; tentatively, D is TRBD1 or TRBD2 (5 bases each). Germline V gives CDR1 MDHEN, CDR2 SYDVKM. The CDR3 loop spans 17 amino acids. DNA of the CDR3: TGTGACAGCAGTTTCTCCGGTGTGGGGGTGACAGTAGATACGCAGTATTTT. Amino acid sequence: CDSSFSGVGVTVDTQYF.

This clonotype has ten or more counts. This chain links TRBV7-2 with TRBJ1-1; TRBD1 might be the D (5 bases). This CDR3 contains 14 residues. Germline CDR1 and CDR2: SGHTA and FQGNSA. The V and J ends lost 5 bases and 2 bases respectively, with 12 bases between them. CDR3 protein: CASSPAGRNTEAFF. In DNA, the CDR3 is TGTGCCAGCAGCCCTGCAGGGAGAAACACTGAAGCTTTCTTT.

Ten or more counts support this clonotype. The chain uses TRBV4-1 and TRBJ2-2; 7 bases line up with TRBD1. V dropped 3 bases and J dropped 5; count of bases not matched to a gene: 3. Looked up from germline, CDR1 is MGHRA and CDR2 is YSYEKL. The length of the CDR3 is 14 residues. The CDR3 loop is CASSQGTETGELFF. In nucleotides, the CDR3 is TGCGCCAGCAGCCAGGGGACAGAGACCGGGGAGCTGTTTTTT.

This clonotype was seen many times. The V and J genes are TRBV20-1 and TRBJ2-3, with 13 bases that match TRBD2. After removal of 4 bases from V and 5 bases from J, the junction contained 6 bases not matched to a gene. The germline V gene encodes CDR1 DFQATT and CDR2 SNEGSKA (reference sequence). The CDR3 has 15 amino acids. The CDR3 sequence: CSATGTSGTRDTQYF. The CDR3 DNA follows: TGCAGTGCTACGGGGACTAGCGGGACCAGAGATACGCAGTATTTT.

This clonotype was recorded at least ten times. This chain connects TRBV2 to TRBJ2-5, with 14 bases fitting TRBD2. The J segment lost 2 bases and the V segment lost 8 bases, leaving 10 bases of the junction unmatched. This CDR3 has 17 residues. The germline gives CDR1 SNHLY, CDR2 FYNNEI. The CDR3 region is CASRGRTSGGQQETQYF. The CDR3 bases are TGTGCCAGCCGGGGTAGGACTAGCGGGGGGCAGCAAGAGACCCAGTACTTC.

This clonotype was detected ten times or more. The gene calls are TRBV5-1 and TRBJ2-3; 12 positions agree with TRBD2. CDR3 length: 16 residues. The germline V gene encodes CDR1 SGHRS and CDR2 YFSETQ. J lost 4 bases, V lost 0 bases, and 3 bases had no gene match. The CDR3 coding sequence is TGCGCCAGCAGCTTGGAGCTAGCGGGGGGGCCAGATACGCAGTATTTT. Translating gives CASSLELAGGPDTQYF.

The sample holds a few counts of this clonotype. This chain uses TRBV7-9 with TRBJ2-3; TRBD2 agrees at 9 bases. V lost 2 bases, J lost 5 bases, and 20 bases stayed unmatched. Germline CDR1 is SEHNR and CDR2 is FQNEAQ (reference sequence). The length of the CDR3 is 20 residues. CDR3 in amino acids: CASSLRGRLAGLLDGDTQYF. The CDR3, as DNA: TGTGCCAGCAGCTTACGGGGAAGGCTAGCGGGACTCCTAGACGGAGATACGCAGTATTTT.